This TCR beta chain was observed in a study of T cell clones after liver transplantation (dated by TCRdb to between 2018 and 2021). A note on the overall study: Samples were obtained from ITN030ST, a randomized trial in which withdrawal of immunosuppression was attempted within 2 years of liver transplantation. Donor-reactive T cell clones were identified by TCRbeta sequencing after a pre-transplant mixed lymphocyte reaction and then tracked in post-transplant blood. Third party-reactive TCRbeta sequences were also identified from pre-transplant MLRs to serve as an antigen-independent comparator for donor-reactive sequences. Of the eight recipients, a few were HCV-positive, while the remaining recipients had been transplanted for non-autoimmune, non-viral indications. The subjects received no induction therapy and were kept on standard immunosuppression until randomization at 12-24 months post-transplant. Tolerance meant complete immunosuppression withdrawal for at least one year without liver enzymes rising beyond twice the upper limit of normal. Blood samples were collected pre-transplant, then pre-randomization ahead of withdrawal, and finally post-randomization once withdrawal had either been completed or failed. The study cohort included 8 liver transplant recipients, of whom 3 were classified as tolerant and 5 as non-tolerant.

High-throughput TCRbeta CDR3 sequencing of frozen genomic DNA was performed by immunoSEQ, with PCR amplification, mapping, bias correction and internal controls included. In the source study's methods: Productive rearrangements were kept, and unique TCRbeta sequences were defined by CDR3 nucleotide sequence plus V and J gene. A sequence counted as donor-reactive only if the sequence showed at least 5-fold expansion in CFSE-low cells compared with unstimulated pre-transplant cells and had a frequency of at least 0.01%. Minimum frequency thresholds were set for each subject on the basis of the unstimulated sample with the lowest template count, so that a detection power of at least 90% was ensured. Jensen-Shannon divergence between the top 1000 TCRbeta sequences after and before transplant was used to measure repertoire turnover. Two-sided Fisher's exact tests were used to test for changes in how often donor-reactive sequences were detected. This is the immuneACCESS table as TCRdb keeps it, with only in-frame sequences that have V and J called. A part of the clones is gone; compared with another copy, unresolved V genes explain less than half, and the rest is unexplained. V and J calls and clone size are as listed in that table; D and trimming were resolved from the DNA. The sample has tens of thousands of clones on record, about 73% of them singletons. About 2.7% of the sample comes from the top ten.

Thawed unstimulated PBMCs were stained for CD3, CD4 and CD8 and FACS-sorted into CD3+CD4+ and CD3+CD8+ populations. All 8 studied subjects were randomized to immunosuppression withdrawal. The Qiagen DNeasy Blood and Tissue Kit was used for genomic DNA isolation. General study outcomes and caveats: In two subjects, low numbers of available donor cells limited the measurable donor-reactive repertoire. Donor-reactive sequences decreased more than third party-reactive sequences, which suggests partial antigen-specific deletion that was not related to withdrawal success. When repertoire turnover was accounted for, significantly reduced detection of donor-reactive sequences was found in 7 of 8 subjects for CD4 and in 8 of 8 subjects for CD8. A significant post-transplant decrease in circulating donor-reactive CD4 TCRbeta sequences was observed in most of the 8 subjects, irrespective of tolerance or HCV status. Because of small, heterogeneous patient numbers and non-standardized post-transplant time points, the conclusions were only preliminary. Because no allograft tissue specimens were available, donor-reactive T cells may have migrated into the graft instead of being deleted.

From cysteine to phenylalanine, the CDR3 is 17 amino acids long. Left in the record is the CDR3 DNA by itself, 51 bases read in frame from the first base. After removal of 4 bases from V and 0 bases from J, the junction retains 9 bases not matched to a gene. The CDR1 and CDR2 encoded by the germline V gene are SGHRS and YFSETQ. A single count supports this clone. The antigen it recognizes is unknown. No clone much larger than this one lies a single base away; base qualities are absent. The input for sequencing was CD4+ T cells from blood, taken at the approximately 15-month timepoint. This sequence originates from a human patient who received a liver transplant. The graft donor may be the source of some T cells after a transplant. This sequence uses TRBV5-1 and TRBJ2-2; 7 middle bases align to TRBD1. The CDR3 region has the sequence CASSVRQGASNTGELFF. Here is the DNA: TGCGCCAGCAGCGTACGACAGGGTGCGTCGAACACCGGGGAGCTGTTTTTT.